This T cell receptor (beta chain) emerged from a study of cytomegalovirus exposure and HLA in healthy donors. Details on this clone: Its antigen is not known. The junction differs from germline at one of its ends, possibly a read error.

Study outcomes and limitations: The authors later found HLA-associated TCR beta chains more clonally expanded than equally common others.

PCR involved 60 Vbeta and 13 Jbeta primers. The data were produced by immunoSEQ multiplex PCR, yet TCRdb's version contains in-frame clones alone and is incomplete. This sample carries about 160,000 clones, about 75% of them seen once, and the ten largest clones take over 0.95%. The clonotype originates from a woman between 50 and 59 years old in good health and CMV-seropositive. The sample taken for sequencing was PBMCs.

The CDR3 spells CASSLGAAYSDF. The CDR3 DNA reads TGTGCCAGCAGCTTAGGGGCAGCATACTCAGACTTC. The rearrangement uses TRBV11-2 and TRBJ2-5; unclear D gene. CDR1 SGHAT and CDR2 FQNNGV come from the germline V gene. This CDR3 is built from 12 residues.